These T cell receptor beta chains were read from a single sample in a study of T and B cells in COVID-19 patients. TCRdb used MiXCR to reprocess the multiplex PCR reads, holding one entry per CDR3 protein. The repertoire holds some 2,100 distinct CDR3 sequences, 27% seen once, with 68% in the top ten. Sequencing used blood. The receptor source for this set is a human donor with active COVID-19. CDR3s include the opening cysteine and the closing phenylalanine or tryptophan. D genes are given only for firm matches. Size values are once, few and many counts, or a class for expanded clones, and some rows have none.

J	D	size	V	DNA	CDR3
TRBJ2-7	-	few	TRBV11-1	TGTGCCAGCAGCCCGAGGGTGGGGTACGAGCAGTACTTC	CASSPRVGYEQYF
TRBJ2-2	TRBD2	large	TRBV19	TGTGCCAGTAGTATAGAGGGACTAGCGGGAGGGCCAAGAGGCGGGGAGCTGTTTTTT	CASSIEGLAGGPRGGELFF
TRBJ1-2	-	few	TRBV29-1	TGCAGCGTTGAAGAAGGGGGGGCTAACTATGGCTACACCTTC	CSVEEGGANYGYTF
TRBJ2-6	TRBD1	-	TRBV7-9	TGTGCCAGCAGCCCCTCCCCGGGACAGGGGAGCTCTGGGGCCAACGTCCTGACTTTC	CASSPSPGQGSSGANVLTF
TRBJ2-2	-	few	TRBV5-5	TGCGCCAGCAGCGTGGGGGACACCGGGGAGCTGTTTTTT	CASSVGDTGELFF
TRBJ2-4	-	many	TRBV6-6	TGTGCCAGCGCGTCGGGGGGCGAAAACATTCAGTACTTC	CASASGGENIQYF
TRBJ2-3	TRBD2	-	TRBV20-1	TGCAGTGCAAGGCATCGGGAGGGCACAGATACGCAGTATTTT	CSARHREGTDTQYF
TRBJ1-2	-	-	TRBV5-3	TGTGCCAGAAGCTTGGAGACAGGTTTTAACTATGGCTACACCTTC	CARSLETGFNYGYTF
TRBJ1-5	TRBD1	-	TRBV27	TGTGCCAGCAGTTCTCAGGTGGGACAGGGAGTCTTTCAGCCCCAGCATTTT	CASSSQVGQGVFQPQHF
TRBJ1-6	-	medium-sized	TRBV27	TGTGCCAGCAGTTTCTGGGGGCGGATGAATTCACCCCTCCACTTT	CASSFWGRMNSPLHF
TRBJ2-1	TRBD2	medium-sized	TRBV6-5	TGTGCCAGCAGCCTAGGGACTAGCGGGAGGGCCGGGTACAATGAGCAGTTCTTC	CASSLGTSGRAGYNEQFF
TRBJ2-1	-	many	TRBV27	TGTGCCAGCAGTTTTAGGGACAATGAGCAGTTCTTC	CASSFRDNEQFF
TRBJ2-5	TRBD1	-	TRBV15	TGTGCCACCAGCAGAGGGCGGGACAGGGAAGAGACCCAGTACTTC	CATSRGRDREETQYF
TRBJ2-5	TRBD2	-	TRBV5-5	TGCGCCAGCAGCTGGGGTAGCGGGGGGGGACAAGAGACCCAGTACTTC	CASSWGSGGGQETQYF
TRBJ2-2	-	many	TRBV12-3/TRBV12-4	TGTGCCAGCAGCTCGACGTTGAACACCGGGGAGCTGTTTTTT	CASSSTLNTGELFF
TRBJ2-1	TRBD1	medium-sized	TRBV27	TGTGCCAGCAGTTTATGGGGACAGGGTGATGGAAATGAGCAGTTCTTC	CASSLWGQGDGNEQFF
TRBJ2-7	TRBD2	-	TRBV7-2	TGTGCCAACAGCCTCCTAGCGGGGACCACGATTCCCTACGAGCAGTACTTC	CANSLLAGTTIPYEQYF
TRBJ1-6	-	-	TRBV6-5	TGTGCCAGCAGTTACCAACGACTAGCGGGAGGGCCGGGCAGGGGAGGTTCACCCCTCCACTTT	CASSYQRLAGGPGRGGSPLHF
TRBJ2-5	-	medium-sized	TRBV5-5	TGTGCCAGCAGCCCTGGGACGGAAGAGACCCAGTACTTC	CASSPGTEETQYF
TRBJ2-4	-	-	TRBV14	TGTGCCAGCAGCCAAGATCTCCCGCCCGGGAACATTCAGTACTTC	CASSQDLPPGNIQYF
TRBJ2-2	TRBD1	-	TRBV5-1	TGCGCCAGCAGCTTGTTAGCAGGGGGAACCGGGGAGCTGTTTTTT	CASSLLAGGTGELFF
TRBJ1-5	TRBD1	-	TRBV27	TGTGCCAGCCGCCTCGAGGGGGCGAAGAATCAGCCCCAGCATTTT	CASRLEGAKNQPQHF
TRBJ1-6	TRBD1	-	TRBV27	TGTGCCAGCAGTCGATACCCGGGACAGGGGATCTCCTATAATTCACCCCTCCACTTT	CASSRYPGQGISYNSPLHF
TRBJ1-2	TRBD1	many	TRBV29-1	TGCAGCGCCGGACAGGCCGATAACTATGGCTACACCTTC	CSAGQADNYGYTF
TRBJ2-3	-	medium-sized	TRBV19	TGTGCCAGTAGTGTCGATCGGTCCGGGGGTGGAGATACGCAGTATTTT	CASSVDRSGGGDTQYF
TRBJ1-5	TRBD1	-	TRBV6-5	TGTGCCAGCAGTACGACTGGGACAGGGGGCGGTCAGCCCCAGCATTTT	CASSTTGTGGGQPQHF
TRBJ2-5	TRBD2	-	TRBV7-2	TGTGCCAGCAGCTCCCGCGGACTAGCGGGAGAGACCCAGTACTTC	CASSSRGLAGETQYF
TRBJ2-2	TRBD2	-	TRBV4-3	TGCGCCAGCAGCCAAGATCCTACTAGCGGGAGGTCGGATTCCGGGGAGCTGTTTTTT	CASSQDPTSGRSDSGELFF
TRBJ2-7	-	-	TRBV29-1	TGCAGCGTGTGTTTGGACAGGGAGGGTTGCGAGCAGTACTTC	CSVCLDREGCEQYF
TRBJ2-3	TRBD2	-	TRBV7-2	TGTGCCAGCAGCTACGGGGACTACAGCACAGATACGCAGTATTTT	CASSYGDYSTDTQYF
TRBJ1-4	-	-	TRBV6-5	TGTGCCAGCAGGAAAGTTGCAACTAATGAAAAACTGTTTTTT	CASRKVATNEKLFF
TRBJ1-3	-	medium-sized	TRBV27	TGTGCCAGCGGGAAGGGACTTTCGAGCTCTGGAAACACCATATATTTT	CASGKGLSSSGNTIYF
TRBJ2-1	TRBD2	medium-sized	TRBV6-5	TGTGCCAGCAGATCCTTAGCGGGAGGGCCTGACAATGAGCAGTTCTTC	CASRSLAGGPDNEQFF